These T cell receptor beta chains were read from a single sample in a study of blood T cell repertoires in COVID-19. Using immunoSEQ multiplex PCR, the repertoire was profiled, and TCRdb retains in-frame clones only, with some absent. The sample holds around 150,000 clones, 84% seen once. Source material: peripheral blood. These receptor sequences come from a woman of 80 years or more in a cohort sampled during active or convalescent COVID-19. The CDR3 runs from the conserved cysteine through the conserved F or W. Fields, in order: J gene, D gene, V gene, CDR3 protein. The D gene is left open where the match is weak.

j_call: TRBJ2-5; d_call: TRBD2; v_call: TRBV10-3; cdr3_aa: CAINSGGQETQYF
j_call: TRBJ1-2; d_call: TRBD1; v_call: TRBV19; cdr3_aa: CASSQTGGAGSYGYTF
j_call: TRBJ1-1; d_call: NA; v_call: TRBV5-1; cdr3_aa: CASSLSGTRDTEAFF
j_call: TRBJ2-6; d_call: TRBD1; v_call: TRBV15; cdr3_aa: CATSRTGAGANVLTF
j_call: TRBJ2-3; d_call: NA; v_call: TRBV5-1; cdr3_aa: CASSGGVTDTQYF
j_call: TRBJ2-1; d_call: TRBD2; v_call: TRBV5-4; cdr3_aa: CASSKGTSGGAGYNEQFF
j_call: TRBJ2-2; d_call: NA; v_call: TRBV28; cdr3_aa: CASSHSRLRTAVTGELFF
j_call: TRBJ2-2; d_call: TRBD2; v_call: TRBV2; cdr3_aa: CASSPLGLAGGHGELFF
j_call: TRBJ2-2; d_call: TRBD2; v_call: TRBV24-1; cdr3_aa: CATSDTTSGGFANTGELFF
j_call: TRBJ2-5; d_call: TRBD2; v_call: TRBV5-1; cdr3_aa: CASSYGLAGGPAQETQYF
j_call: TRBJ1-6; d_call: NA; v_call: TRBV2; cdr3_aa: CASSEISSYNSPLHF
j_call: TRBJ2-5; d_call: NA; v_call: TRBV29-1; cdr3_aa: CSVEVRGPETQYF
j_call: TRBJ2-2; d_call: TRBD2; v_call: TRBV5-6; cdr3_aa: CASSRTSGITGELFF
j_call: TRBJ1-4; d_call: NA; v_call: TRBV6-2/TRBV6-3; cdr3_aa: CASSSTGKGEKLFF
j_call: TRBJ1-2; d_call: NA; v_call: TRBV6-2/TRBV6-3; cdr3_aa: CASSYLVGYTF
j_call: TRBJ1-1; d_call: TRBD1; v_call: TRBV18; cdr3_aa: CASSLGGQIEAFF
j_call: TRBJ2-3; d_call: NA; v_call: TRBV6-2/TRBV6-3; cdr3_aa: CASSPTPPQTDTQYF
j_call: TRBJ1-6; d_call: NA; v_call: TRBV4-1; cdr3_aa: CASSPTGIPLHF
j_call: TRBJ1-4; d_call: NA; v_call: TRBV27; cdr3_aa: CASRAPNQGSEKLFF
j_call: TRBJ1-6; d_call: NA; v_call: TRBV2; cdr3_aa: CASSERSPLHF
j_call: TRBJ1-4; d_call: NA; v_call: TRBV3-1/TRBV3-2; cdr3_aa: CASSQETATNEKLFF
j_call: TRBJ2-7; d_call: TRBD1; v_call: TRBV11-1; cdr3_aa: CASSLGGQDSYEQYF
j_call: TRBJ2-1; d_call: NA; v_call: TRBV13; cdr3_aa: CASSSVLAFSSYNEQFF
j_call: TRBJ2-1; d_call: TRBD1; v_call: TRBV6-5; cdr3_aa: CASSYDRGFSNEQFF
j_call: TRBJ1-1; d_call: NA; v_call: TRBV19; cdr3_aa: CASSISPRRGEAFF
j_call: TRBJ2-3; d_call: TRBD2; v_call: TRBV7-3; cdr3_aa: CASSLGTAGGGSDTQYF
j_call: TRBJ1-1; d_call: NA; v_call: TRBV28; cdr3_aa: CASSFGNTEAFF
j_call: TRBJ2-2; d_call: NA; v_call: TRBV5-5; cdr3_aa: CASSLRQENTGELFF
j_call: TRBJ2-7; d_call: NA; v_call: TRBV2; cdr3_aa: CASSLTGPLGEQYF
j_call: TRBJ2-7; d_call: TRBD1; v_call: TRBV6-5; cdr3_aa: CASSIQGTPYEQYF
j_call: TRBJ2-4; d_call: NA; v_call: TRBV24-1; cdr3_aa: CATSATEGAKNIQYF
j_call: TRBJ2-7; d_call: NA; v_call: TRBV6-2/TRBV6-3; cdr3_aa: CASRYDSYEQYF
j_call: TRBJ2-7; d_call: NA; v_call: TRBV2; cdr3_aa: CASSDNYEQYF
j_call: TRBJ2-5; d_call: TRBD1; v_call: TRBV4-2; cdr3_aa: CASSQDQQGETQYF
j_call: TRBJ2-1; d_call: TRBD2; v_call: TRBV9; cdr3_aa: CASSRGTSGGASYNEQFF
j_call: TRBJ2-3; d_call: TRBD1; v_call: TRBV24-1; cdr3_aa: CATSSGTGDVDTQYF
j_call: TRBJ2-1; d_call: NA; v_call: TRBV2; cdr3_aa: CASSVEQGIYNEQFF
j_call: TRBJ2-7; d_call: TRBD1; v_call: TRBV3-1/TRBV3-2; cdr3_aa: CASSPYSWTGGLYEQYF
j_call: TRBJ1-1; d_call: NA; v_call: TRBV21-1; cdr3_aa: CASRLTPDTEAFF
j_call: TRBJ1-2; d_call: NA; v_call: TRBV12-3/TRBV12-4; cdr3_aa: CASSSREAYGYTF
j_call: TRBJ1-2; d_call: NA; v_call: TRBV19; cdr3_aa: CASSPMGEGFYGYTF
j_call: TRBJ1-3; d_call: TRBD1; v_call: TRBV11-2; cdr3_aa: CASRHPGGSGNTIYF
j_call: TRBJ1-2; d_call: NA; v_call: TRBV18; cdr3_aa: CASSPPNSDSVYGYTF
j_call: TRBJ1-3; d_call: NA; v_call: TRBV6-2/TRBV6-3; cdr3_aa: CASSAQSRLSGNTIYF
j_call: TRBJ2-5; d_call: TRBD2; v_call: TRBV5-1; cdr3_aa: CASSPVGLAGGKQETQYF